The source of this T cell receptor (beta chain) is a study of cytomegalovirus exposure and HLA in healthy donors. The overall study: Ancestry clustering placed 70% to 85% of under 450 genotyped donors in the Caucasian-associated cluster.

The CDR3 sequence is 12 residues long. Trimming left V 4 bases short and J 8 bases short, with 11 bases between. Per germline, CDR1 ENHRY and CDR2 SYGVKD. The PCR contained 60 Vbeta and 13 Jbeta primers. Sequenced by immunoSEQ multiplex PCR; TCRdb stores in-frame clones only, minus some. Of roughly 190,000 clones listed, roughly 73% are singletons. This receptor was identified in a woman aged 25-40 years in good health and CMV-seronegative. The chain uses TRBV10-3 and TRBJ1-2; unclear D gene. Sequences were obtained from PBMCs. The CDR3 bases are TGTGCCATCAGTGCTTCCCTCGAGGGCTACACCTTC. This sequence encodes CAISASLEGYTF.